This T cell receptor (beta chain) was sequenced in a study of cytomegalovirus exposure and HLA in healthy donors. Details on this clone: The antigen is not known.

Generated by immunoSEQ multiplex PCR, the TCRdb table keeps only in-frame clones and is missing some. Here the sample spans some 76,000 clones, approximately 94% being singletons. The germline V gene has CDR1 MDHEN and CDR2 SYDVKM. Trimming cost V 6 bases and J 10 bases; bases outside gene matches: 6. CDR3 size: 13 residues. Donors came from a validation cohort of some 110 subjects, distinct from the first 666-subject cohort. General observations from the study: In vitro checks showed that a few CMV-associated chains really do target CMV antigens.

V and J are TRBV28 and TRBJ1-6; 7 bases align to TRBD1. The specimen sequenced was PBMCs. This TCR was sampled from a woman aged 18 to 35 in good health and CMV-seronegative. The CDR3 here is CASSRQGRSPLHF. CDR3 DNA: TGTGCCAGCAGCCGACAGGGAAGATCACCCCTCCACTTT.